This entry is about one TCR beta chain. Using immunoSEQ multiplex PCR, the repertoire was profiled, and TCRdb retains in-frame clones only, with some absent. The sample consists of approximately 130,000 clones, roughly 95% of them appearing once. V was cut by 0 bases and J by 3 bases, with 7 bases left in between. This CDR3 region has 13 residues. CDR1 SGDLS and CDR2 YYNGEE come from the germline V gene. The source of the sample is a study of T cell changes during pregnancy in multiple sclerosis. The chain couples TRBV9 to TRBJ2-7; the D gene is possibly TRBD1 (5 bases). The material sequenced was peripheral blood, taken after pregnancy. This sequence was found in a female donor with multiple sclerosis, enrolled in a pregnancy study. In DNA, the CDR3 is TGTGCCAGCAGCGTAGACCAGGGCTACGAGCAGTACTTC. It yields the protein CASSVDQGYEQYF. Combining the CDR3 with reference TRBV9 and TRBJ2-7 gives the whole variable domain DSGVTQTPKHLITATGQRVTLRCSPRSGDLSVYWYQQSLDQGLQFLIQYYNGEERAKGNILERFSAQQFPDLHSELNLSSLELGDSALYFCASSVDQGYEQYFGPGTRLTVT.